A selection of T cell receptor beta chains follows, all from one sample in a study of cytomegalovirus exposure and HLA in healthy donors. Assay: immunoSEQ multiplex PCR; the TCRdb copy retains only in-frame clones and omits some. The sample contains some 180,000 clones, about four fifths of which appear only once. The specimen sequenced was PBMCs. These receptors were collected from a female donor in good health and CMV-seronegative. The CDR3 runs from the conserved cysteine through the conserved F or W. A D gene is named only where the DNA matches it firmly. The listing skips clone size in some rows; elsewhere it reads once, few, many or a size class.

size,D,V,length,J,CDR3,DNA
NA,TRBD1,TRBV28,14,TRBJ1-2,CASITGTGLKGYTF,TGTGCCAGTATAACCGGGACAGGGCTTAAGGGCTACACCTTC
NA,NA,TRBV12-2,18,TRBJ2-5,CASRLEEDRVGGKETQYF,TGTGCAAGTCGCTTAGAAGAAGATCGCGTTGGCGGGAAGGAGACCCAGTACTTC
NA,TRBD1,TRBV7-9,16,TRBJ1-2,CSSSPSFVRGLYGYTF,TGTTCCAGCAGCCCTAGCTTCGTCAGGGGGCTCTATGGCTACACCTTC
NA,NA,TRBV5-1,14,TRBJ2-2,CASSLIPGGGELFF,TGCGCCAGCAGCTTGATCCCCGGTGGCGGGGAGCTGTTTTTT
once,NA,TRBV9,15,TRBJ1-4,CASSGKTSDSEKLFF,TGTGCCAGCAGCGGAAAGACAAGTGATAGTGAAAAACTGTTTTTT
NA,TRBD1,TRBV5-5,15,TRBJ2-7,CASSSTGTGFHEQYF,TGTGCCAGCAGCTCCACCGGGACAGGGTTCCACGAGCAGTACTTC
once,NA,TRBV29-1,13,TRBJ2-7,CSVRGQVSYEQYF,TGCAGCGTGCGGGGGCAGGTCTCCTACGAGCAGTACTTC
NA,TRBD1,TRBV2,13,TRBJ2-7,CASSRDRTYEQYF,TGTGCCAGCAGCCGGGACAGAACCTACGAGCAGTACTTC
NA,NA,TRBV30,13,TRBJ1-5,CAWSAGDHQPQHF,TGTGCCTGGAGTGCCGGAGACCATCAGCCCCAGCATTTT
NA,TRBD1,TRBV30,15,TRBJ1-5,CAWSGQGGGNQPQHF,TGTGCCTGGTCGGGACAGGGAGGGGGCAATCAGCCCCAGCATTTT
NA,NA,TRBV27,15,TRBJ2-1,CASSLFSTLGDEQFF,TGTGCCAGCAGTTTATTTAGCACCCTAGGGGATGAGCAGTTCTTC
NA,TRBD1,TRBV19,15,TRBJ1-1,CASSNQQGMNTEAFF,TGTGCCAGTAGTAATCAACAGGGGATGAACACTGAAGCTTTCTTT
NA,NA,TRBV2,14,TRBJ1-5,CASRMNTVNQPQHF,TGTGCCAGCAGAATGAACACAGTAAATCAGCCCCAGCATTTT
NA,NA,TRBV27,15,TRBJ2-5,CASSLIGGRGETQYF,TGTGCCAGCAGTTTGATCGGGGGGCGCGGAGAGACCCAGTACTTC
once,NA,TRBV30,14,TRBJ2-7,CAWTPNAPTDEQYF,TGTGCCTGGACCCCTAACGCCCCTACTGACGAGCAGTACTTC
NA,TRBD1,TRBV28,14,TRBJ2-7,CASSGGQGAYEQYF,TGTGCCAGCAGCGGGGGACAGGGGGCCTACGAGCAGTACTTC
NA,TRBD1,TRBV29-1,12,TRBJ1-2,CSAGTGGSGYTF,TGCAGCGCCGGGACAGGGGGAAGTGGCTACACCTTC
NA,TRBD1,TRBV7-9,15,TRBJ1-2,CSSSLGGTGVYGYTF,TGTTCCAGCAGCCTCGGCGGGACAGGGGTGTATGGCTACACCTTC
NA,TRBD1,TRBV5-1,15,TRBJ1-5,CASRISPGTGGNQHF,TGCGCCAGCAGGATAAGTCCCGGGACAGGGGGAAACCAGCATTTT
NA,TRBD2,TRBV7-2,15,TRBJ2-7,CASSLTGTTRYEQYF,TGTGCCAGCAGCCTCACCGGGACTACCCGCTACGAGCAGTACTTC
NA,NA,TRBV2,14,TRBJ2-2,CASSYYRETGELFF,TGTGCCAGCAGTTATTACAGGGAAACCGGGGAGCTGTTTTTT
NA,NA,TRBV28,14,TRBJ1-4,CASSQTNSNEKLFF,TGTGCCAGCAGCCAGACAAACTCGAATGAAAAACTGTTTTTT
NA,NA,TRBV7-2,13,TRBJ2-7,CASSLAGGPGQYF,TGTGCCAGCAGCTTAGCAGGAGGGCCGGGGCAGTACTTC
NA,NA,TRBV18,14,TRBJ1-6,CASSIGQSNSPLHF,TGTGCCAGCTCAATCGGACAGAGCAATTCACCCCTCCACTTT
NA,TRBD2,TRBV6-5,16,TRBJ2-5,CASSYSNLAGEETQYF,TGTGCCAGCAGTTACTCGAACCTAGCGGGAGAAGAGACCCAGTACTTC
NA,TRBD2,TRBV4-1,19,TRBJ2-1,CASSQGPPTKRGAGDEQFF,TGCGCCAGCAGCCAAGGCCCCCCCACTAAGCGGGGGGCCGGGGATGAGCAGTTCTTC
NA,TRBD1,TRBV5-1,13,TRBJ2-1,CASSAVQGNEQFF,TGCGCCAGCAGCGCTGTACAGGGGAATGAGCAGTTCTTC
few,TRBD2,TRBV27,15,TRBJ2-7,CASMLDGGRVREQYF,TGTGCCAGCATGTTGGACGGCGGGAGGGTTCGCGAGCAGTACTTC
NA,NA,TRBV7-2,12,TRBJ2-7,CASSRQGYEQYF,TGTGCCAGCAGCCGGCAGGGTTACGAGCAGTACTTC
NA,TRBD1,TRBV25-1,14,TRBJ2-1,CASSLSDRAHEQFF,TGTGCCAGCAGTCTATCGGACAGGGCCCATGAGCAGTTCTTC
NA,NA,TRBV29-1,14,TRBJ2-5,CSLVPFGPEETQYF,TGCAGTCTTGTTCCCTTTGGGCCAGAAGAGACCCAGTACTTC
NA,NA,TRBV5-5,14,TRBJ1-1,CASSPLTGLGEAFF,TGTGCCAGCAGCCCCCTTACAGGATTGGGTGAAGCTTTCTTT
NA,TRBD1,TRBV5-5,15,TRBJ2-1,CASSLGQGGYNEQFF,TGTGCCAGCAGCTTAGGACAGGGGGGCTACAATGAGCAGTTCTTC
NA,TRBD2,TRBV7-2,15,TRBJ2-1,CASSLEAGVVYEQFF,TGTGCCAGCAGCTTAGAGGCGGGAGTAGTCTATGAGCAGTTCTTC
NA,TRBD2,TRBV11-2,15,TRBJ2-7,CASSLFAGADYEQYF,TGTGCCAGCAGCTTGTTCGCGGGAGCCGATTACGAGCAGTACTTC
NA,NA,TRBV11-1,15,TRBJ1-1,CASSLVKGGDTEAFF,TGTGCCAGCAGCTTAGTTAAGGGAGGAGACACTGAAGCTTTCTTT
NA,TRBD1,TRBV7-2,15,TRBJ2-2,CASSYGTGVGGELFF,TGTGCCAGCAGCTACGGGACAGGGGTGGGCGGGGAGCTGTTTTTT
NA,TRBD2,TRBV5-6,16,TRBJ2-2,CASSGGLATNTGELFF,TGTGCCAGCAGCGGGGGACTAGCGACGAACACCGGGGAGCTGTTTTTT
NA,NA,TRBV7-9,14,TRBJ1-1,CASSSRQGSTEAFF,TGTGCCAGCAGCTCTCGTCAGGGCTCTACTGAAGCTTTCTTT
NA,NA,TRBV25-1,13,TRBJ1-4,CASSRGFQEKLFF,TGTGCCAGCAGTCGAGGGTTTCAAGAAAAACTGTTTTTT
NA,NA,TRBV5-1,13,TRBJ2-2,CASSGPNTGELFF,TGCGCCAGCAGCGGGCCGAACACCGGGGAGCTGTTTTTT
few,NA,TRBV27,15,TRBJ2-7,CASSFQGLDSYEQYF,TGTGCCAGCAGTTTCCAGGGACTCGACTCCTACGAGCAGTACTTC
NA,TRBD2,TRBV28,14,TRBJ2-7,CASSSLAGGQEQYF,TGTGCCAGCAGTTCACTAGCGGGAGGGCAAGAGCAGTACTTC
NA,TRBD2,TRBV4-2,17,TRBJ2-1,CASSQSGDTGGFNEQFF,TGTGCCAGCAGCCAAAGTGGGGATACGGGAGGGTTCAATGAGCAGTTCTTC
NA,TRBD1,TRBV6-1,15,TRBJ2-7,CASRPGQGTSYEQYF,TGTGCCAGCAGACCAGGACAGGGGACGTCCTACGAGCAGTACTTC
NA,TRBD2,TRBV5-1,14,TRBJ2-1,CASSGTSGGNEQFF,TGCGCCAGCAGCGGGACTAGCGGGGGTAATGAGCAGTTCTTC
NA,NA,TRBV5-4,18,TRBJ2-2,CASTRTLLSGAIGGELFF,TGTGCCAGCACACGAACGCTATTAAGCGGTGCAATTGGCGGGGAGCTGTTTTTT
NA,NA,TRBV28,14,TRBJ1-2,CASSTRTLAYGYTF,TGTGCCAGCAGTACCCGGACACTAGCCTATGGCTACACCTTC
few,NA,TRBV27,12,TRBJ1-5,CASQTGQQPQHF,TGTGCCAGTCAAACAGGGCAACAGCCCCAGCATTTT
NA,TRBD2,TRBV9,17,TRBJ2-1,CASSLQTSGRLDNEQFF,TGTGCCAGCAGCCTCCAGACTAGCGGGAGGCTTGACAATGAGCAGTTCTTC
few,NA,TRBV11-2,12,TRBJ1-2,CASSIRGSGYTF,TGTGCCAGCAGCATCAGGGGATCTGGCTACACCTTC
few,TRBD2,TRBV7-2,16,TRBJ2-1,CASSLWGRGGPNEQFF,TGTGCCAGCAGCTTATGGGGGCGGGGGGGTCCCAATGAGCAGTTCTTC
NA,TRBD2,TRBV12-5,15,TRBJ2-1,CASGNRGGLYNEQFF,TGTGCTAGTGGTAATCGGGGGGGCCTGTACAATGAGCAGTTCTTC
NA,NA,TRBV7-9,13,TRBJ2-7,CASSLPGSYEQYF,TGTGCCAGCAGCTTACCCGGGTCCTACGAGCAGTACTTC
few,TRBD1,TRBV15,15,TRBJ2-1,CATSGGGQGALEQFF,TGTGCCACCAGCGGAGGGGGACAGGGGGCCTTGGAGCAGTTCTTC
NA,NA,TRBV7-6,13,TRBJ2-7,CASSLYRDYEQYF,TGTGCCAGCAGCCTTTACCGGGACTACGAGCAGTACTTC
NA,NA,TRBV28,13,TRBJ2-7,CASSFGGSYEQYF,TGTGCCAGCAGTTTCGGGGGCTCCTACGAGCAGTACTTC
NA,TRBD1,TRBV29-1,13,TRBJ2-3,CSVWDRSTDTQYF,TGCAGCGTTTGGGACAGGAGCACAGATACGCAGTATTTT
few,NA,TRBV4-2,14,TRBJ2-3,CASSQDFRQDTQYF,TGTGCCAGCAGCCAAGATTTTCGACAAGATACGCAGTATTTT
once,NA,TRBV19,16,TRBJ1-5,CASSINSGVGNQPQHF,TGTGCCAGTAGTATTAATTCGGGAGTGGGCAATCAGCCCCAGCATTTT